This paragraph reports one TCR beta chain. This record comes from a study of control samples from healthy donors and cancer patients. Germline V gene lookup returns CDR1 MDHEN and CDR2 SYDVKM. The CDR3 is 15 amino acids. Clones were sequenced by immunoSEQ multiplex PCR, and TCRdb holds only the in-frame ones, with some missing. Counted here are some 28,000 clones, about 87% occurring once; the ten biggest clones make up more than 1.5%. The specimen was PBMCs. This chain connects TRBV28 to TRBJ1-3; TRBD1 might be the D (6 bases). The source of this sequence is a woman aged 40 to 55 with lung cancer. The CDR3 here is CASQGQGIERNTIYF. The CDR3 bases are TGTGCTTCCCAGGGGCAGGGCATAGAACGAAACACCATATATTTT.